Following are 5 T cell receptor beta chains from one sample sequenced in a study of response to subunit inactivated influenza vaccine. TCRdb passed the RT-PCR reads through MiXCR, listing each CDR3 protein once. The sample lists approximately 520,000 distinct CDR3 sequences, roughly 25% seen once, with approximately 1.9% in the top ten. The starting material was CD4+ T cells sorted from PBMCs, obtained around 5 days after vaccination. Every receptor here comes from a man aged 50 or older who received an inactivated influenza vaccine.

This clonotype was picked up a small number of times. The J gene is TRBJ2-3, the V gene TRBV12-3 or TRBV12-4; D is possibly TRBD1 (6 bases). The germline V and J ends were trimmed by 3 bases and 9 bases, with 10 bases remaining between them. The length of the CDR3 is 12 residues. The chain's CDR3 is CASSFGGGTQYF. CDR3 nucleotide sequence: TGTGCCAGCAGTTTTGGGGGCGGCACGCAGTATTTT.

This clonotype appeared a few times. The genes are TRBV15 and TRBJ1-2; 7 bases agree with TRBD1. Per the germline V gene, CDR1 is LNHNV and CDR2 is YYDKDF (reference sequence). Germline trimming cut 0 bases from V and 5 bases from J; bases unmatched to any gene: 6. The CDR3 has 15 residues. CDR3 loop: CATSREVGTEYGYTF. The DNA for the CDR3 is TGTGCCACCAGCAGAGAAGTAGGGACAGAGTATGGCTACACCTTC.

This clonotype was counted only a few times. The chain recombines TRBV28 with TRBJ2-7; no clear D gene. The CDR3 covers 14 residues. V was clipped by 6 bases and J by 2 bases, with 14 bases between them. Germline CDR1 and CDR2: MDHEN and SYDVKM. DNA of the CDR3: TGTGCCAGCAGAGGACCAAGACCTACCTACGAGCAGTACTTC. It is translated as CASRGPRPTYEQYF.

This sequence joins TRBV24-1 and TRBJ1-2, with D uncertain. In germline, CDR1 is KGHDR, CDR2 SFDVKD. The germline V and J ends were trimmed by 9 bases and 5 bases, with 6 bases remaining between them. The CDR3 runs to 10 residues. As DNA, the CDR3 is TGTGCCACCTCTCCGTATGGCTACACCTTC. Protein product: CATSPYGYTF.

Written as DNA, the CDR3 is TGTGCCAGCAGCTTAAGTGGGAACAGTGAGCAGTTCTTC. Protein product: CASSLSGNSEQFF. This chain joins TRBV7-3 and TRBJ2-1, with unresolved D. The CDR3 loop spans 13 amino acids. Trimming pared 1 base from V and 9 bases from J, leaving 10 bases between. The germline CDR1 and CDR2 sequences are SGHTA and FQGTGA.